Below, 22 T cell receptor beta chains from the same sample are listed, as sequenced in a study of CD8 T cells in Susac syndrome. After extraction with the RNeasy kit, roughly 0.45 to 1 ug of the RNA was reverse transcribed using random hexamers. TCRdb used MiXCR to reprocess the immunoSEQ multiplex PCR reads, holding one entry per CDR3 protein. The repertoire holds about 200,000 distinct CDR3 sequences, with approximately 95% as singletons. The material sequenced was CD4+ T cells from PBMCs. These receptors all come from a human donor with multiple sclerosis.

J is TRBJ2-1 and V is TRBV7-2; D possibly corresponds to TRBD2 (5 bases). This CDR3 has 12 residues. The V gene's germline CDR1 is SGHTA and CDR2 FQGNSA. The V end lost 1 base, the J end lost 14 bases, and 12 bases lay between the germline ends. The CDR3 coding sequence is TGTGCCAGCAGCTTAGAGACCGGAGGAGAGTTCTTC. It codes for CASSLETGGEFF.

V usage is TRBV5-1 and J usage is TRBJ2-5; 8 bases map to TRBD1. This CDR3 is 15 amino acids long. The V gene's germline CDR1 is SGHRS and CDR2 YFSETQ. V shed 5 bases, J shed 2 bases, and the junction held 8 bases outside the gene matches. CDR3 coding DNA: TGCGCCAGCAGTCGCCTCCGGGACAGGCAAGAGACCCAGTACTTC. Its protein product is CASSRLRDRQETQYF. Full variable domain (outside the CDR3, taken from reference TRBV5-1 and TRBJ2-5): KAGVTQTPRYLIKTRGQQVTLSCSPISGHRSVSWYQQTPGQGLQFLFEYFSETQRNKGNFPGRFSGRQFSNSRSEMNVSTLELGDSALYLCASSRLRDRQETQYFGPGTRLLVL.

The rearrangement uses TRBV11-2 and TRBJ2-1; D gene ambiguous. Per the germline V gene, CDR1 is SGHAT and CDR2 is FQNNGV. CDR3 length: 11 residues. Trimming pared 4 bases from V and 9 bases from J, leaving 7 bases between. The CDR3 DNA sequence: TGTGCCAGCAGCTCCCGGGCTGAGCAGTTCTTC. Its protein product is CASSSRAEQFF.

The chain employs TRBV5-6 and TRBJ2-7; 9 positions agree with TRBD1. Per the germline V gene, CDR1 is SGHDT and CDR2 is YYEEEE. The J segment lost 2 bases and the V segment lost 3 bases, leaving 3 bases of the junction unmatched. CDR3 length: 14 residues. This CDR3 reads CASSWGQGAYEQYF. The CDR3 bases are TGTGCCAGCAGCTGGGGACAGGGCGCCTACGAGCAGTACTTC.

The chain uses TRBV6-6 and TRBJ1-1; weak D call: TRBD1 (5 bases). The CDR3 is made up of 16 amino acids. Germline CDR1 is MNHNY and CDR2 is SVGAGI (reference sequence). V was cut by 7 bases and J by 5 bases, with 23 bases left in between. CDR3 DNA sequence: TGTGCCAGCATCTACGGACCCCCGGGACCTGGGACTGAAGCTTTCTTT. Encoded protein: CASIYGPPGPGTEAFF.

The chain has TRBV18 and TRBJ2-1; D possibly matches TRBD1 or TRBD2 (5 bases each). V was cut by 2 bases and J by 5 bases, with 10 bases left in between. This CDR3 has 14 amino acids. The germline V gene encodes CDR1 KGHSH and CDR2 LQKENI. CDR3 in amino acids: CASSPSTGHNEQFF. The CDR3 coding sequence is TGTGCCAGCTCACCATCTACGGGGCACAATGAGCAGTTCTTC. The variable domain in full, with the rest retrieved from reference TRBV18 and TRBJ2-1, is NAGVMQNPRHLVRRRGQEARLRCSPMKGHSHVYWYRQLPEEGLKFMVYLQKENIIDESGMPKERFSAEFPKEGPSILRIQQVVRGDSAAYFCASSPSTGHNEQFFGPGTRLTVL.

The rearrangement uses TRBV5-1 and TRBJ2-7, with TRBD1 as a possible D gene (6 bases). Looked up from germline, CDR1 is SGHRS and CDR2 is YFSETQ. This CDR3 has 14 amino acids. The V end lost 3 bases, the J end lost 7 bases, and 17 bases lay between the germline ends. Written as DNA, the CDR3 is TGCGCCAGCAGCTCCACGGCAGGGGTTAGAGAGCAGTACTTC. Translation gives CASSSTAGVREQYF. Filled out from reference TRBV5-1 and TRBJ2-7, the complete variable domain reads KAGVTQTPRYLIKTRGQQVTLSCSPISGHRSVSWYQQTPGQGLQFLFEYFSETQRNKGNFPGRFSGRQFSNSRSEMNVSTLELGDSALYLCASSSTAGVREQYFGPGTRLTVT.

The chain combines TRBV20-1 with TRBJ2-4, with 9 bases aligning to TRBD1. In germline, CDR1 is DFQATT, CDR2 SNEGSKA (reference sequence). The CDR3 is made up of 12 amino acids. Losses at the gene ends were 5 bases for V and 7 bases for J; bases not matched to a gene: 3. The CDR3 loop is CSAGQGRNIQYF. CDR3 in DNA: TGCAGTGCTGGACAGGGGAGGAACATTCAGTACTTC.

This chain links TRBV11-3 with TRBJ2-7, with 8 bases that match TRBD1. Trimming took 5 bases from V and 6 from J; bases not matched to a gene: 6. The CDR3 loop spans 13 amino acids. The V gene's germline CDR1 is SGHNT and CDR2 YENEEA. The CDR3 region has the DNA TGTGCCAGCAGCCGGACAGGGAATGGCGAGCAGTACTTC. Translating gives CASSRTGNGEQYF.

The V call is TRBV3-1, the J call TRBJ2-5; no clear D gene. Germline loops: CDR1 LGHDT, CDR2 YNNKEL (reference sequence). The CDR3 has 12 residues. V gave up 2 bases and J gave up 5 bases, with 6 bases separating them. The CDR3 DNA sequence: TGTGCCAGCAGCCAATTTCGTGAGACCCAGTACTTC. Protein product: CASSQFRETQYF.

The chain employs TRBV4-2 and TRBJ2-7, with 9 positions matching TRBD1. The germline V gene encodes CDR1 LGHNA and CDR2 YNFKEQ. Losses at the gene ends were 7 bases for V and 3 bases for J; bases not matched to a gene: 10. The CDR3 consists of 15 residues. In nucleotides, the CDR3 is TGTGCCAGCACCGTAGGGACAGGGAGAGACTACGAGCAGTACTTC. As protein: CASTVGTGRDYEQYF.

The chain recombines TRBV9 with TRBJ2-2; possible D gene TRBD1, 6 bases. Per germline, CDR1 SGDLS and CDR2 YYNGEE. The CDR3 runs 14 residues. The ends were cut back, 4 bases at V and 5 bases at J, with 12 bases in the middle. CDR3: CASSRTESTGELFF. The CDR3 DNA follows: TGTGCCAGCAGCAGGACAGAATCTACCGGGGAGCTGTTTTTT.

The rearrangement links TRBV9 to TRBJ2-3, with a possible D match to TRBD2 (5 bases). The CDR3 consists of 15 residues. Per the germline V gene, CDR1 is SGDLS and CDR2 is YYNGEE. The ends were cut back, 2 bases at V and 4 bases at J, with 14 bases in the middle. The chain's CDR3 is CASSVQTSGADTQYF. The DNA of the CDR3 is TGTGCCAGCAGCGTTCAAACTAGTGGCGCAGATACGCAGTATTTT.

The genes are TRBV3-1 and TRBJ2-1; a possible D gene is TRBD2 (7 bases). The CDR3 spans 12 residues. The germline V gene encodes CDR1 LGHDT and CDR2 YNNKEL (reference sequence). V shed 4 bases and J shed 10 bases, with 11 bases lying between them. CDR3 DNA sequence: TGTGCCAGCAGCCCGGGGGGCCTAGAGCAGTTCTTC. Amino acids: CASSPGGLEQFF.

The chain employs TRBV20-1 and TRBJ2-2; D remains unclear. The V and J ends lost 0 bases and 3 bases respectively, with 5 bases between them. The CDR3 has 13 amino acids. Germline CDR1 reads DFQATT; CDR2 reads SNEGSKA (reference sequence). CDR3 DNA: TGCAGTGCTAGAGATTGGGACACCGGGGAGCTGTTTTTT. It translates to CSARDWDTGELFF.

The genes are TRBV29-1 and TRBJ1-2, with D hard to call. The CDR3 extends over 12 amino acids. CDR1 SQVTM and CDR2 ANQGSEA come from the germline V gene. V lost 2 bases to trimming and J lost 5 bases, with 9 bases between them. The DNA of the CDR3 is TGCAGCGTTGAACAGGACGATTATGGCTACACCTTC. This encodes CSVEQDDYGYTF. The variable domain in full, completed from reference TRBV29-1 and TRBJ1-2, reads SAVISQKPSRDICQRGTSLTIQCQVDSQVTMMFWYRQQPGQSLTLIATANQGSEATYESGFVIDKFPISRPNLTFSTLTVSNMSPEDSSIYLCSVEQDDYGYTFGSGTRLTVV.

The chain joins TRBV7-2 to TRBJ1-5; D not resolved. The germline V gene encodes CDR1 SGHTA and CDR2 FQGNSA. V was shortened by 1 base and J by 6 bases, with 7 bases between the two germline ends. This CDR3 is built from 13 residues. The CDR3 here is CASSLEDGQPQHF. The CDR3 nucleotides read TGTGCCAGCAGCTTAGAGGATGGTCAGCCCCAGCATTTT.

This chain links TRBV12-3 or TRBV12-4 with TRBJ2-3; 13 positions match TRBD2. Trimming cost V 3 bases and J 1 base; bases outside gene matches: 1. CDR3 length: 16 residues. The CDR3 DNA reads TGTGCCAGCAGTTTCGGACTAGCGGGGGGCACAGATACGCAGTATTTT. This encodes CASSFGLAGGTDTQYF.

This clonotype was detected once. The chain recombines TRBV29-1 with TRBJ2-5, with TRBD2 matching over 11 bases. V trimming: 6 bases; J trimming: 3 bases; junction bases outside the gene matches: 3. This CDR3 spans 13 amino acids. CDR1 and CDR2 (germline): SQVTM, ANQGSEA. CDR3 nucleotide sequence: TGCAGCGTCCAGACTAGCGGGGAAGAGACCCAGTACTTC. Its translation: CSVQTSGEETQYF.

This chain links TRBV9 with TRBJ1-2; 7 positions match TRBD1. The CDR3 spans 14 residues. Germline V gene lookup returns CDR1 SGDLS and CDR2 YYNGEE. The V segment lost 0 bases and the J segment 5 bases; nucleotides outside the gene matches: 4. CDR3 nucleotide sequence: TGTGCCAGCAGCGTAGGGTCGACAGGGTATGGCTACACCTTC. Its protein is CASSVGSTGYGYTF.

This clonotype was seen a single time. The chain carries TRBV3-1 and TRBJ2-1; D remains unclear. Trimming removed 0 bases from V and 0 bases from J, with 6 bases in between. Germline assignment: CDR1 LGHDT and CDR2 YNNKEL (reference sequence). The CDR3 loop spans 15 amino acids. The DNA for the CDR3 is TGTGCCAGCAGCCAAGAGTGGGTCTCCTACAATGAGCAGTTCTTC. This translates into CASSQEWVSYNEQFF.

The CDR3 DNA follows: TGTGCCAGCAGCCAAGGGACTAGAGAGACCCAGTACTTC. Encoded protein: CASSQGTRETQYF. The V and J genes are TRBV3-1 and TRBJ2-5; 7 nucleotides line up with TRBD2. CDR1 and CDR2 (germline): LGHDT, YNNKEL (reference sequence). V trimming: 1 base; J trimming: 4 bases; junction bases outside the gene matches: 0. The CDR3 spans 13 residues.